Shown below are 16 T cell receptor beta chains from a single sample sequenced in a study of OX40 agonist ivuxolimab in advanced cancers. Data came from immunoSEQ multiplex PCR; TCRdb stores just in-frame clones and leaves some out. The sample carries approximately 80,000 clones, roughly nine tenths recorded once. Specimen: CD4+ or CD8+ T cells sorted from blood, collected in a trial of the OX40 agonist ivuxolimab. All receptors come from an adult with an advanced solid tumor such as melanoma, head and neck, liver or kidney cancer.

CDR3 region: CASSLGGRGTGELFF. The CDR3 bases are TGTGCCAGCAGCTTAGGGGGGAGAGGAACCGGGGAGCTGTTTTTT. The chain employs TRBV11-3 and TRBJ2-2; D is possibly TRBD1 or TRBD2 (5 bases each). V dropped 1 base and J dropped 5 bases, with 11 bases sitting between them. The CDR3 covers 15 residues. CDR1 and CDR2 from the germline V gene are SGHNT and YENEEA.

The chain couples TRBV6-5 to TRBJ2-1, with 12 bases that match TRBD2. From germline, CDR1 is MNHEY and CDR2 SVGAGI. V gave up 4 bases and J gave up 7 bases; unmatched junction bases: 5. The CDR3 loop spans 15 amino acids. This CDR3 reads CASSFGLAGRNEQFF. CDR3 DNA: TGTGCCAGCAGTTTCGGACTAGCGGGACGTAATGAGCAGTTCTTC.

In nucleotides, the CDR3 is TGTGCCAGCAGCATTCGACAGGGCGGTGAAAAACTGTTTTTT. Encoded protein: CASSIRQGGEKLFF. The rearrangement links TRBV14 to TRBJ1-4, with 7 bases matching TRBD1. Trimming at V came to 5 bases and at J to 7 bases, leaving 7 bases not matched to a gene. CDR3 length: 14 residues. The germline gives CDR1 SGHDN, CDR2 FVKESK.

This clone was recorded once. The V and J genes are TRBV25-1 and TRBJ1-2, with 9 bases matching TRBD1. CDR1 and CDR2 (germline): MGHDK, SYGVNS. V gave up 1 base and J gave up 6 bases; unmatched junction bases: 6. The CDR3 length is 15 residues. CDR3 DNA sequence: TGTGCCAGCAGTGAATCCCCGGACAGGGGCGATGGCTACACCTTC. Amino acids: CASSESPDRGDGYTF.

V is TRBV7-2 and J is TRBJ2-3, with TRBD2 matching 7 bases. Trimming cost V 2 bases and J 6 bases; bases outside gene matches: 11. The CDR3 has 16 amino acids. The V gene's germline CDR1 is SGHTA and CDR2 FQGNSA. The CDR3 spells CASSLSGNPRGDTQYF. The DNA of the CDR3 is TGTGCCAGCAGCTTAAGCGGGAATCCGAGAGGCGATACGCAGTATTTT.

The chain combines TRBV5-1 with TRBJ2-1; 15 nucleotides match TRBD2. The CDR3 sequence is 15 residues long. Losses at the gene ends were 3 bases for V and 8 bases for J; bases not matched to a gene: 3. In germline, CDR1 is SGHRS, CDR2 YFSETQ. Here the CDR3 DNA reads TGCGCCAGCAGCTCCGGACTAGCGGGAGGGTATGAGCAGTTCTTC. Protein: CASSSGLAGGYEQFF. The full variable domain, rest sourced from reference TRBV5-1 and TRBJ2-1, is KAGVTQTPRYLIKTRGQQVTLSCSPISGHRSVSWYQQTPGQGLQFLFEYFSETQRNKGNFPGRFSGRQFSNSRSEMNVSTLELGDSALYLCASSSGLAGGYEQFFGPGTRLTVL.

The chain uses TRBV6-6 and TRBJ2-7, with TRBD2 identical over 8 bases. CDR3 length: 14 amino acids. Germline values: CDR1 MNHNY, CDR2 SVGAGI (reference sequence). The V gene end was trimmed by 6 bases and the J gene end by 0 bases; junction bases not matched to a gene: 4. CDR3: CASRVLADSYEQYF. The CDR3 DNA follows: TGTGCCAGCAGGGTACTAGCGGACTCCTACGAGCAGTACTTC.

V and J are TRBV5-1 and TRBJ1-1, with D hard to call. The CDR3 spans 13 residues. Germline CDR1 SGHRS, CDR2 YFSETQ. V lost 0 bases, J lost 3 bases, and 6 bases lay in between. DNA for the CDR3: TGCGCCAGCAGCTTGGACGGACACACTGAAGCTTTCTTT. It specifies CASSLDGHTEAFF.

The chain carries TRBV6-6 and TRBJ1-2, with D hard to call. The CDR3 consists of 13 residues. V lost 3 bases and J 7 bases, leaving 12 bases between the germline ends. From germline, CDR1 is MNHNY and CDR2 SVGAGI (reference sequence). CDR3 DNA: TGTGCCAGCAGTTATGTCGGCGTGGGTGGCTACACCTTC. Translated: CASSYVGVGGYTF.

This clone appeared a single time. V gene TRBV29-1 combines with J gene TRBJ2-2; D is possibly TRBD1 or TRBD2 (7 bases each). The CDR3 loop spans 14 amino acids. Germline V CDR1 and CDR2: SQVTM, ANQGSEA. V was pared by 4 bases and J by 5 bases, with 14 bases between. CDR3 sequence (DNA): TGCAGCGTTGGGGAGGGGGCGAGAACCGGGGAGCTGTTTTTT. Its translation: CSVGEGARTGELFF.

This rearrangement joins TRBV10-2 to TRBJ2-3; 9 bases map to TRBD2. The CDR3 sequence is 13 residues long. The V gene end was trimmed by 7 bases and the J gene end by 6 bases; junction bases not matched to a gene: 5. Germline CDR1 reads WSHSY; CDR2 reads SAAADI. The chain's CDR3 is CASMIAGADTQYF. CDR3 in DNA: TGCGCCAGCATGATAGCGGGGGCGGATACGCAGTATTTT.

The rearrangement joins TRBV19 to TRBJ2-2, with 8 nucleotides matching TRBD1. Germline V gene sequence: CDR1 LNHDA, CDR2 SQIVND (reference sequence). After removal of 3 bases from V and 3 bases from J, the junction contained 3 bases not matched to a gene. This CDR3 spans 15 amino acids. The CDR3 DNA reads TGTGCCAGTAGTATGGTCAGGGGGCACACCGGGGAGCTGTTTTTT. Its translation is CASSMVRGHTGELFF. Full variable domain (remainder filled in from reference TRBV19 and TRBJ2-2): DGGITQSPKYLFRKEGQNVTLSCEQNLNHDAMYWYRQDPGQGLRLIYYSQIVNDFQKGDIAEGYSVSREKKESFPLTVTSAQKNPTAFYLCASSMVRGHTGELFFGEGSRLTVL.

The CDR3 spells CATRQGLTDTQYF. CDR3 bases: TGTGCCACCCGACAGGGCCTCACAGATACGCAGTATTTT. The rearrangement uses TRBV2 and TRBJ2-3, with 7 positions matching TRBD1. CDR3 length equals 13 residues. The germline V gene encodes CDR1 SNHLY and CDR2 FYNNEI. The V and J ends lost 10 bases and 2 bases, in that order; junction bases with no gene match: 6.

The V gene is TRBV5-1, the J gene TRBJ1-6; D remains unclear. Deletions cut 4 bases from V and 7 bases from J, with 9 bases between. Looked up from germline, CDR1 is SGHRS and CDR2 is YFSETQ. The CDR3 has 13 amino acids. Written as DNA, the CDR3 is TGCGCCAGCAGCATGGACGCGAATTCACCCCTCCACTTT. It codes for CASSMDANSPLHF.

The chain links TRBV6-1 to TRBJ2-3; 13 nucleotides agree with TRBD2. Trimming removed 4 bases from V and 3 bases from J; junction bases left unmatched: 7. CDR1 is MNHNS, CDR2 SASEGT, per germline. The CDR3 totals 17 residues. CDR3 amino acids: CASSVELAGGQTDTQYF. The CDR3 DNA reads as TGTGCCAGCAGTGTCGAACTAGCGGGGGGGCAAACAGATACGCAGTATTTT.

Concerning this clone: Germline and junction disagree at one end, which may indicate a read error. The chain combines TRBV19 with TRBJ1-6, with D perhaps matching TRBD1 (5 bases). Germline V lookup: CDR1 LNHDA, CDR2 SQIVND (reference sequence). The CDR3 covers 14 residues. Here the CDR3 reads CASRLGRDNSPLHF. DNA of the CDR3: TGTGCCAGTAGACTTGGCAGGGATAACTCACCCCTCCACTTT.